This T cell receptor (beta chain) was sequenced during a study of breast tumors, draining lymph nodes, adjacent tissues. The CDR3 totals 16 residues. Unmatched junction bases numbered 8, after V lost 3 bases and J lost 4 bases. CDR1 and CDR2 from the germline V gene are LNHNV and YYDKDF (reference sequence). General observations from the study: That most tumor T cells come from lymph nodes remained unproven.

TCRdb analysed the multiplex PCR reads with MiXCR anew, one entry per CDR3 protein. The table shows over 20,000 distinct CDR3 sequences, with 23% occurring only once. This clonotype was recorded many times. Its antigen is not identified. V and J are TRBV15 and TRBJ2-1; 8 bases match TRBD2. The sample taken for sequencing was breast tumor tissue. The TCR originated in a female donor with breast cancer. Some clones in this sample may be carry-over from other donors' samples. CDR3 sequence: CATSSRASGLYNEQFF. CDR3 coding DNA: TGTGCCACCAGCAGCCGAGCTAGCGGGCTGTACAATGAGCAGTTCTTC. The full variable domain, in which reference TRBV15 and TRBJ2-1 provide the parts outside the CDR3, is DAMVIQNPRYQVTQFGKPVTLSCSQTLNHNVMYWYQQKSSQAPKLLFHYYDKDFNNEADTPDNFQSRRPNTSFCFLDIRSPGLGDTAMYLCATSSRASGLYNEQFFGPGTRLTVL.